Presented here are 17 T cell receptor beta chains from one specimen sequenced in a study of regulatory T cells in long-lasting Graves disease. The time point was: newly diagnosed GD, antithyroid drugs for less than 3 months. The authors made the TCR library using RNA they extracted from PBMCs. TCR beta libraries were built with iRepertoire HTBI primers and Arm-PCR of CDR3 regions. TCRdb fed the multiplex PCR reads into MiXCR, producing one record per CDR3 protein. In the table there are approximately 400,000 distinct CDR3 sequences, roughly 16% of which are singletons. This sample comprised peripheral blood mononuclear cells (PBMCs), obtained at new diagnosis, from a patient treated with antithyroid drugs. The receptors come from a female donor with Graves disease.

In its sample, this clonotype was seen many times. V and J are TRBV27 and TRBJ2-7; TRBD2 matches 8 bases. Losses at the gene ends were 2 bases for V and 4 bases for J; bases not matched to a gene: 7. Germline V gene sequence: CDR1 MNHEY, CDR2 SMNVEV (reference sequence). The CDR3 sequence is 15 residues long. CDR3 loop: CASSLEGLAIYEQYF. In DNA, the CDR3 is TGTGCCAGCAGTTTAGAAGGACTAGCTATATACGAGCAGTACTTC.

Ten or more counts support this clonotype. CDR3 residues: CASSLGHDSSTDTQYF. CDR3 in DNA: TGCGCCAGCAGCCTAGGCCATGACTCTAGCACAGATACGCAGTATTTT. The V and J genes are TRBV5-1 and TRBJ2-3, with D unclear. Germline-derived CDR1 and CDR2 are SGHRS and YFSETQ. The CDR3 spans 16 residues. V lost 4 bases to trimming and J lost 0 bases, with 15 bases between them.

There are many counts of this clonotype. This chain uses TRBV12-3 or TRBV12-4 with TRBJ1-5; D is undetermined. The CDR3 is 15 residues long. Between the trimmed V and J ends, which lost 7 bases and 0 bases, there was a span of 13 bases. The CDR3 sequence: CASNIPGFSNQPQHF. The CDR3 nucleotides are TGTGCCAGCAATATCCCCGGTTTTAGCAATCAGCCCCAGCATTTT.

This clonotype was recorded at least ten times. This rearrangement joins TRBV27 to TRBJ1-1, with D perhaps matching TRBD1 (5 bases). This CDR3 comprises 15 residues. The germline V gene encodes CDR1 MNHEY and CDR2 SMNVEV (reference sequence). Trimming left V 1 base short and J 9 bases short, with 18 bases between. DNA for the CDR3: TGTGCCAGCAGTTTATTTGGCCAAAGGGGAACCAAAGCTTTCTTT. As protein: CASSLFGQRGTKAFF.

The V call is TRBV6-2 or TRBV6-3, the J call TRBJ2-3, with D unresolved. This CDR3 region has 13 residues. V was pared by 6 bases and J by 3 bases, with 10 bases between. Per the germline V gene, CDR1 is MNHEY and CDR2 is SVGEGT. CDR3 DNA sequence: TGTGCCAGCAGGGACGACACGACAGATACGCAGTATTTT. This gives the protein CASRDDTTDTQYF.

This clonotype occurred many times. DNA for the CDR3: TGTGCCAGCATGACCGCAGGGAGCACAGATACGCAGTATTTT. Amino acid sequence: CASMTAGSTDTQYF. V usage is TRBV27 and J usage is TRBJ2-3, with D perhaps matching TRBD1 (5 bases). Germline lookup yields CDR1 MNHEY and CDR2 SMNVEV (reference sequence). Trimming took 7 bases from V and 0 from J, leaving 11 bases between them. CDR3 length equals 14 residues.

In the case of this clonotype: This sequence may be a read error, since a much larger clone differs from it by one base. The CDR3 does not close with the conserved phenylalanine or tryptophan, likely indicating a read error. The chain links TRBV29-1 to TRBJ1-2; possible D gene TRBD1, 6 bases. CDR1 is SQVTM, CDR2 ANQGSEA, per germline. Deletions cut 3 bases from V and 1 base from J, with 12 bases between. The CDR3 runs to 14 residues. The CDR3 spells CSVEDSRVNYGYTS. The CDR3 nucleotides read TGCAGCGTTGAGGACAGCAGGGTTAACTATGGCTACACCTCC.

This clonotype showed up many times. The V call is TRBV11-2, the J call TRBJ2-2; TRBD1 matches 8 bases. This CDR3 spans 18 amino acids. V shed 5 bases and J 5 bases; nucleotides not matched to a gene: 16. Germline V gives CDR1 SGHAT, CDR2 FQNNGV. The CDR3 protein is CASSNFPRDRTSTGELFF. DNA of the CDR3: TGTGCCAGCAGCAACTTTCCCCGGGACAGGACGTCTACCGGGGAGCTGTTTTTT.

As for this clonotype: A much bigger clone sits one base away, suggesting this may be a read error. V usage is TRBV6-5 and J usage is TRBJ1-5; no clear D. Trimming cost V 0 bases and J 3 bases, with 9 bases left between them. Germline V lookup: CDR1 MNHEY, CDR2 SVGAGI. The CDR3 is 15 residues long. DNA of the CDR3: TGTGCCAGCAGTTACTCGGTGTGGAACAATCAGCCCCAGCATTTT. Its translation: CASSYSVWNNQPQHF.

The chain is built from TRBV19 and TRBJ1-6; D gene ambiguous. The CDR3 spans 17 residues. V was shortened by 3 bases and J by 5 bases, with 17 bases between the two germline ends. CDR1 and CDR2 (germline): LNHDA, SQIVND (reference sequence). The CDR3 region is CASSIKSLSRDNSPLHF. Here the CDR3 DNA reads TGTGCCAGTAGTATTAAGAGTTTGAGCCGAGATAATTCACCCCTCCACTTT.

This clonotype was detected ten times or more. V is TRBV12-3 or TRBV12-4 and J is TRBJ1-2; possibly TRBD1 for D (5 bases). V lost 2 bases, J lost 8 bases, and 18 bases lay in between. The CDR3 has 15 residues. CDR3: CASSLTSLGLSGYTF. In DNA, the CDR3 is TGTGCCAGCAGTTTAACTTCTCTGGGGCTTTCAGGCTACACCTTC.

This clonotype was picked up many times. CDR3: CATSDTGQGPVTQYF. The CDR3 bases are TGTGCCACCAGTGACACGGGACAGGGCCCTGTGACCCAGTACTTC. The V call is TRBV24-1, the J call TRBJ2-5; TRBD1 matches at 9 bases. The CDR3 is 15 amino acids. The V and J ends lost 4 bases and 7 bases, in that order; junction bases with no gene match: 9. Germline V gives CDR1 KGHDR, CDR2 SFDVKD.

This clonotype has ten or more counts. The rearrangement links TRBV11-2 to TRBJ1-1, with 8 nucleotides matching TRBD1. With 5 bases clipped from V and 5 bases from J, the junction kept 10 bases outside the gene matches. The germline V gene has CDR1 SGHAT and CDR2 FQNNGV. CDR3 length: 15 amino acids. CDR3 nucleotide sequence: TGTGCCAGCAGCCCCCGACAGGGGCCTCGGACTGAAGCTTTCTTT. Its translation is CASSPRQGPRTEAFF.

This clonotype was seen repeatedly, ten times or more. One end of the junction fails to match germline, which may point to a read error. This chain connects TRBV5-1 to TRBJ1-4; D unclear. The germline V gene has CDR1 SGHRS and CDR2 YFSETQ. The CDR3 spans 15 residues. The CDR3 region is CASSRLGEANEKLFF. Written as DNA, the CDR3 is TGTGCCAGCAGCCGACTCGGGGAGGCTAATGAAAAACTGTTTTTT.

This clonotype showed up many times. The chain recombines TRBV7-3 with TRBJ2-2, with D perhaps TRBD2 (5 bases). The ends were cut back, 3 bases at V and 6 bases at J, with 8 bases in the middle. The CDR3 consists of 13 residues. Germline CDR1 SGHTA, CDR2 FQGTGA. CDR3 sequence: CASSFRGSGELFF. The CDR3, as DNA: TGTGCCAGCAGCTTCCGGGGATCCGGGGAGCTGTTTTTT.

This clonotype was seen at least ten times. J is TRBJ2-7 and V is TRBV6-5; 7 positions agree with TRBD2. The germline V gene encodes CDR1 MNHEY and CDR2 SVGAGI. The CDR3 runs 18 residues. The V segment lost 2 bases and the J segment 0 bases; nucleotides outside the gene matches: 13. This CDR3 is CASSYTVTVIAGSYEQYF. The CDR3 DNA is TGTGCCAGCAGTTACACCGTCACGGTGATAGCGGGCTCCTACGAGCAGTACTTC.

Ten or more counts support this clonotype. This rearrangement joins TRBV9 to TRBJ1-2, with D tentatively TRBD1 (5 bases). Germline CDR1 reads SGDLS; CDR2 reads YYNGEE. The CDR3 is 14 residues long. V was cut by 3 bases and J by 8 bases, with 17 bases left in between. The CDR3 coding sequence is TGTGCCAGCAGCGGGGCGGACACGGGGGGAGGCTACACCTTC. It translates to CASSGADTGGGYTF.